These T cell receptor beta chains were read from a single sample in a study of blood T cell repertoires in COVID-19. Data came from immunoSEQ multiplex PCR; TCRdb stores just in-frame clones and leaves some out. The sample holds about 140,000 clones, 76% seen once. Source material: peripheral blood. All receptors derive from a man in his 60s with acute or convalescent COVID-19. Both conserved end residues are part of each CDR3. A D gene is named only where the DNA matches it firmly. Some rows mark clone size as missing; the rest say once, few, many or name a class of expanded clone.

V gene: TRBV2
J gene: TRBJ2-1
D gene: TRBD1
clone size: once
CDR3 DNA: TGTGCCAGCAGTGCAGGGGGCAATGAGCAGTTCTTC
CDR3 protein: CASSAGGNEQFF

V gene: TRBV6-5
J gene: TRBJ1-4
D gene: TRBD1
clone size: NA
CDR3 DNA: TGTGCCAGCAGTTTCCACCAGGGGGCGCGGGGTGAAAAACTGTTTTTT
CDR3 protein: CASSFHQGARGEKLFF

V gene: TRBV4-2
J gene: TRBJ2-7
D gene: NA
clone size: NA
CDR3 DNA: TGTGCCAGCAGCCAAGATTGGGGGCGCCTCTACGAGCAGTACTTC
CDR3 protein: CASSQDWGRLYEQYF

V gene: TRBV5-1
J gene: TRBJ1-6
D gene: NA
clone size: NA
CDR3 DNA: TGCGCCAGCAGCTCGGACTATTCACCCCTCCACTTT
CDR3 protein: CASSSDYSPLHF

V gene: TRBV9
J gene: TRBJ2-1
D gene: TRBD2
clone size: once
CDR3 DNA: TGTGCCAGCAGCGTGCTAGCGGGAGGGCAACATGAGCAGTTCTTC
CDR3 protein: CASSVLAGGQHEQFF

V gene: TRBV6-5
J gene: TRBJ1-2
D gene: NA
clone size: NA
CDR3 DNA: TGTGCCAGCAGTTACTCGATTACGGCGGATTATGGCTACACCTTC
CDR3 protein: CASSYSITADYGYTF

V gene: TRBV10-2
J gene: TRBJ2-1
D gene: TRBD2
clone size: NA
CDR3 DNA: TGCGCCAGCAGGGAGCGGGAGGGCTACAATGAGCAGTTCTTC
CDR3 protein: CASREREGYNEQFF

V gene: TRBV27
J gene: TRBJ2-1
D gene: NA
clone size: NA
CDR3 DNA: TGTGCCAGCAGGGGACACGGGTTGGGTGAGCAGTTCTTC
CDR3 protein: CASRGHGLGEQFF

V gene: TRBV5-1
J gene: TRBJ2-5
D gene: TRBD2
clone size: NA
CDR3 DNA: TGCGCCAGCAGCTTTTCGGGGGGACTAGCGCCCAAAGAGACCCAGTACTTC
CDR3 protein: CASSFSGGLAPKETQYF

V gene: TRBV7-9
J gene: TRBJ1-2
D gene: NA
clone size: NA
CDR3 DNA: TGTGCCAGCAGCCTATTCGCAACAGCTAACTATGGCTACACCTTC
CDR3 protein: CASSLFATANYGYTF

V gene: TRBV5-1
J gene: TRBJ2-1
D gene: NA
clone size: once
CDR3 DNA: TGCGCCAGCAGCTTGGAGGGGCCGAGCTCCTACAATGAGCAGTTCTTC
CDR3 protein: CASSLEGPSSYNEQFF

V gene: TRBV5-4
J gene: TRBJ2-1
D gene: TRBD2
clone size: few
CDR3 DNA: TGTGCCAGCAGCCCGCCCGGTAGCGGGAGTTACGATGAGCAGTTCTTC
CDR3 protein: CASSPPGSGSYDEQFF

V gene: TRBV5-5
J gene: TRBJ2-7
D gene: TRBD2
clone size: NA
CDR3 DNA: TGTGCCAGCAGCATAGGACTAGCGGGAGGGTTCACCTACGAGCAGTACTTC
CDR3 protein: CASSIGLAGGFTYEQYF

V gene: TRBV10-1
J gene: TRBJ2-7
D gene: NA
clone size: NA
CDR3 DNA: TGCGCCAGCAGGGGGCCCCCCCCCTACGAGCAGTACTTC
CDR3 protein: CASRGPPPYEQYF

V gene: TRBV24-1
J gene: TRBJ2-2
D gene: TRBD1
clone size: NA
CDR3 DNA: TGTGCCACCAGTGACCCGGGGACAGCGAACACCGGGGAGCTGTTTTTT
CDR3 protein: CATSDPGTANTGELFF

V gene: TRBV12-3/TRBV12-4
J gene: TRBJ2-7
D gene: NA
clone size: NA
CDR3 DNA: TGTGCCAGCAGTTGGGATCAGGGCTACGAGCAGTACTTC
CDR3 protein: CASSWDQGYEQYF

V gene: TRBV11-3
J gene: TRBJ2-1
D gene: NA
clone size: NA
CDR3 DNA: TGTGCCAGCAGCTGGCACGGGAGCTCCTACAATGAGCAGTTCTTC
CDR3 protein: CASSWHGSSYNEQFF

V gene: TRBV4-2
J gene: TRBJ1-5
D gene: TRBD1
clone size: many
CDR3 DNA: TGTGCCAGCAGCCTCGGACAGGGGAGGCCCCAGCATTTT
CDR3 protein: CASSLGQGRPQHF

V gene: TRBV6-2/TRBV6-3
J gene: TRBJ2-5
D gene: TRBD2
clone size: NA
CDR3 DNA: TGTGCCAGCAGTTACACTGTAGGGACTAGCGACCAAGAGACCCAGTACTTC
CDR3 protein: CASSYTVGTSDQETQYF

V gene: TRBV10-3
J gene: TRBJ1-6
D gene: TRBD1
clone size: NA
CDR3 DNA: TGTGCCAGCTCGACAGGGGAAGGCAATTCACCCCTCCACTTT
CDR3 protein: CASSTGEGNSPLHF

V gene: TRBV10-3
J gene: TRBJ2-7
D gene: NA
clone size: NA
CDR3 DNA: TGTGCCATCAGTGATATGACAGTGGGGGCGGACGAGCAGTACTTC
CDR3 protein: CAISDMTVGADEQYF

V gene: TRBV28
J gene: TRBJ2-3
D gene: TRBD1
clone size: NA
CDR3 DNA: TGTGCCAGCAGTTTGGACAGGGGAACAGATACGCAGTATTTT
CDR3 protein: CASSLDRGTDTQYF

V gene: TRBV5-1
J gene: TRBJ1-2
D gene: NA
clone size: NA
CDR3 DNA: TGCGCCAGCAGCTTAGGACAGCAAACCCTTTATGGCTACACCTTC
CDR3 protein: CASSLGQQTLYGYTF

V gene: TRBV29-1
J gene: TRBJ1-5
D gene: NA
clone size: once
CDR3 DNA: TGCAGCGTTATGACAGGCAATCAGCCCCAGCATTTT
CDR3 protein: CSVMTGNQPQHF

V gene: TRBV7-2
J gene: TRBJ1-5
D gene: NA
clone size: NA
CDR3 DNA: TGTGCCAGCAGCTTCAGTACAGGGTGGAATCATCAGCCCCAGCATTTT
CDR3 protein: CASSFSTGWNHQPQHF

V gene: TRBV9
J gene: TRBJ2-5
D gene: NA
clone size: NA
CDR3 DNA: TGTGCCAGCAGCGCCGGGCAGGGTGGGCAAGAGACCCAGTACTTC
CDR3 protein: CASSAGQGGQETQYF

V gene: TRBV5-4
J gene: TRBJ2-5
D gene: NA
clone size: NA
CDR3 DNA: TGTGCCAGCAGCCCGGACTACCAAGAGACCCAGTACTTC
CDR3 protein: CASSPDYQETQYF

V gene: TRBV3-1/TRBV3-2
J gene: TRBJ2-7
D gene: NA
clone size: NA
CDR3 DNA: TGTGCCAGCAGCCAAGGGAACGGCGGATCCTACGAGCAGTACTTC
CDR3 protein: CASSQGNGGSYEQYF

V gene: TRBV5-1
J gene: TRBJ2-5
D gene: TRBD1
clone size: NA
CDR3 DNA: TGCGCCAGCAGCTCGTTACAGGGGGCCCAAGAGACCCAGTACTTC
CDR3 protein: CASSSLQGAQETQYF

V gene: TRBV28
J gene: TRBJ2-7
D gene: TRBD2
clone size: NA
CDR3 DNA: TGTGCCAGCAGTTTATCCGATGCGGCTAGCGGGACCGTCTTC
CDR3 protein: CASSLSDAASGTVF

V gene: TRBV10-1
J gene: TRBJ2-7
D gene: NA
clone size: NA
CDR3 DNA: TGCGCCAGCAGTGAGTCCCGGTCCTACGAGCAGTACTTC
CDR3 protein: CASSESRSYEQYF

V gene: TRBV7-2
J gene: TRBJ2-1
D gene: TRBD2
clone size: few
CDR3 DNA: TGTGCCAGCAGCTTAGTGGCTAGGACTAGCGGGAGCAATGAGCAGTTCTTC
CDR3 protein: CASSLVARTSGSNEQFF

V gene: TRBV4-1
J gene: TRBJ1-6
D gene: TRBD1
clone size: NA
CDR3 DNA: TGCGCCAGCAGCCAAGATTGGACAGGGTATAATTCACCCCTCCACTTT
CDR3 protein: CASSQDWTGYNSPLHF

V gene: TRBV19
J gene: TRBJ2-6
D gene: NA
clone size: NA
CDR3 DNA: TGTGCCAGTAGACTGACAGCCTCCTCTGGGGCCAACGTCCTGACTTTC
CDR3 protein: CASRLTASSGANVLTF

V gene: TRBV11-2
J gene: TRBJ1-2
D gene: NA
clone size: NA
CDR3 DNA: TGTGCCAGCAGCCCCGTGAGAAGGAGGGGTGGCTACACCTTC
CDR3 protein: CASSPVRRRGGYTF

V gene: TRBV29-1
J gene: TRBJ1-5
D gene: TRBD1
clone size: NA
CDR3 DNA: TGCAGCGTCCAGGGGGAAGGGCAGCCCCAGCATTTT
CDR3 protein: CSVQGEGQPQHF

V gene: TRBV28
J gene: TRBJ2-7
D gene: NA
clone size: few
CDR3 DNA: TGTGCCAGCAGCTCGGGGTACGGTTGGTACTTC
CDR3 protein: CASSSGYGWYF

V gene: TRBV5-1
J gene: TRBJ1-2
D gene: NA
clone size: NA
CDR3 DNA: TGCGCCAGCAGCTTGGCACCAGGACAGAACTATGGCTACACCTTC
CDR3 protein: CASSLAPGQNYGYTF

V gene: TRBV9
J gene: TRBJ2-5
D gene: NA
clone size: NA
CDR3 DNA: TGTGCCAGCAGCGTAAACCCCAGGGAGACCCAGTACTTC
CDR3 protein: CASSVNPRETQYF

V gene: TRBV3-1/TRBV3-2
J gene: TRBJ2-7
D gene: NA
clone size: few
CDR3 DNA: TGTGCCAGCAGCCAAAGAACACAGATCTACGAGCAGTACTTC
CDR3 protein: CASSQRTQIYEQYF

V gene: TRBV30
J gene: TRBJ2-7
D gene: TRBD1
clone size: NA
CDR3 DNA: TGTGCCTGGAGCCCCCCCGGGACAGCCTCCTACGAGCAGTACTTC
CDR3 protein: CAWSPPGTASYEQYF

V gene: TRBV28
J gene: TRBJ2-7
D gene: TRBD1
clone size: NA
CDR3 DNA: TGTGCCAGCAGTAAATTCCGGGACAGGTTTAGCGAGCAGTACTTC
CDR3 protein: CASSKFRDRFSEQYF

V gene: TRBV6-5
J gene: TRBJ2-1
D gene: NA
clone size: once
CDR3 DNA: TGTGCCAGCAGCCCCCATTTGTCCTACAATGAGCAGTTCTTC
CDR3 protein: CASSPHLSYNEQFF

V gene: TRBV6-5
J gene: TRBJ2-3
D gene: TRBD1
clone size: NA
CDR3 DNA: TGTGCCAGCCACCTCGGGCAGGGGGCAGATACGCAGTATTTT
CDR3 protein: CASHLGQGADTQYF

V gene: TRBV2
J gene: TRBJ2-5
D gene: TRBD2
clone size: NA
CDR3 DNA: TGTGCCAGCAGTGATCCCGGGACTAGCGACCAAGAGACCCAGTACTTC
CDR3 protein: CASSDPGTSDQETQYF

V gene: TRBV28
J gene: TRBJ2-1
D gene: NA
clone size: NA
CDR3 DNA: TGTGCCAGCAGTTTGGAGGGAGTAACCTACAATGAGCAGTTCTTC
CDR3 protein: CASSLEGVTYNEQFF

V gene: TRBV7-6
J gene: TRBJ2-3
D gene: NA
clone size: NA
CDR3 DNA: TGTGCCAGCAGTTACCTGGGCGGCACAGATACGCAGTATTTT
CDR3 protein: CASSYLGGTDTQYF

V gene: TRBV3-1/TRBV3-2
J gene: TRBJ1-4
D gene: TRBD1
clone size: NA
CDR3 DNA: TGTGCCAGCAGCCCCAGGGGGCGGGTTAATGAAAAACTGTTTTTT
CDR3 protein: CASSPRGRVNEKLFF